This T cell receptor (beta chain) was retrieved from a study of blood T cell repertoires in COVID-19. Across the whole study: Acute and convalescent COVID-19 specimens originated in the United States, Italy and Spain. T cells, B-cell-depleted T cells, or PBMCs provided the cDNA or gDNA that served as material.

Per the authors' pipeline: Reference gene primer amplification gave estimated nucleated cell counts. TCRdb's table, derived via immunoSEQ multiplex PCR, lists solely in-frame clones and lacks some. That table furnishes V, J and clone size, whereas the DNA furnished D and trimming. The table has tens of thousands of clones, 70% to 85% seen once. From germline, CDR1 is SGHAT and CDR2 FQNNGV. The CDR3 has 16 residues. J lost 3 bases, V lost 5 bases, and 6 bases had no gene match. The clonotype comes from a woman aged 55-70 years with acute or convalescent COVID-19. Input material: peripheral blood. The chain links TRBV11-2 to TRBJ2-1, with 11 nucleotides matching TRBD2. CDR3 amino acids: CASSPSSGRLYNEQFF. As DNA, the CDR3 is TGTGCCAGCAGCCCCTCTAGCGGGAGGCTCTACAATGAGCAGTTCTTC.